One and the same sample provided the 8 T cell receptor beta chains below, sequenced in a study of STAT5B mutations in CD4+ large granular lymphocyte leukemia. Generated by immunoSEQ multiplex PCR, the TCRdb table keeps only in-frame clones and is missing some. The sample carries roughly 34,000 clones, more than 80% recorded once. What was sequenced was CD4+ T cells from blood buffy coats. Source of these receptors: a human donor in good health.

This clone was detected a few times. CDR3 sequence (DNA): TGTGCCAGTAGTATAGTAGAGGACTATCAGCCCCAGCATTTT. Translating it yields CASSIVEDYQPQHF. This chain links TRBV19 with TRBJ1-5; D is unclear. V lost 1 base, J lost 5 bases, and 9 bases lay in between. The CDR3 length is 14 residues. The germline CDR1 and CDR2 sequences are LNHDA and SQIVND (reference sequence).

The chain recombines TRBV7-2 with TRBJ2-6, with D perhaps matching TRBD1 or TRBD2 (7 bases each). Germline V CDR1 and CDR2: SGHTA, FQGNSA. The V end lost 5 bases, the J end lost 2 bases, and 19 bases lay between the germline ends. This CDR3 has 18 residues. CDR3: CASSPGGATVTGANVLTF. The DNA of the CDR3 is TGTGCCAGCAGCCCAGGGGGGGCGACTGTAACTGGGGCCAACGTCCTGACTTTC.

V and J are TRBV2 and TRBJ2-5; TRBD2 aligns across 10 bases. The germline CDR1 and CDR2 sequences are SNHLY and FYNNEI. The CDR3 is 14 amino acids. V dropped 11 bases and J dropped 4; count of bases not matched to a gene: 10. The DNA for the CDR3 is TGTGCCTCCAGGGTAGCGGGAGGACTAGAGACCCAGTACTTC. This encodes CASRVAGGLETQYF.

This chain joins TRBV28 and TRBJ2-1, with TRBD2 matching over 7 bases. V lost 0 bases to trimming and J lost 2 bases; unmatched junction nucleotides: 7. This CDR3 is 17 amino acids long. Germline CDR1 and CDR2: MDHEN and SYDVKM. CDR3 nucleotides: TGTGCCAGCAGTTTATGGGTTAAGCGGGGTACCTACAATGAGCAGTTCTTC. This encodes CASSLWVKRGTYNEQFF.

The chain is built from TRBV20-1 and TRBJ2-1; D remains unclear. Trimming took 0 bases from V and 9 from J, leaving 6 bases between them. Germline-derived CDR1 and CDR2 are DFQATT and SNEGSKA (reference sequence). The CDR3 extends over 11 amino acids. The CDR3 spells CSARDSGEQFF. In DNA, the CDR3 is TGCAGTGCTAGAGATTCTGGTGAGCAGTTCTTC.

The CDR3 loop reads CASSARDRATEAFF. CDR3 nucleotide sequence: TGTGCCAGCAGCGCCCGGGACAGGGCCACTGAAGCTTTCTTT. The V call is TRBV4-2, the J call TRBJ1-1; 9 bases agree with TRBD1. Looked up from germline, CDR1 is LGHNA and CDR2 is YNFKEQ. V was pared by 5 bases and J by 4 bases, with 5 bases of the junction left unmatched. This CDR3 has 14 amino acids.

The chain carries TRBV12-5 and TRBJ1-2; D gene uncertain. Trimming pared 1 base from V and 4 bases from J, leaving 4 bases between. The CDR3 consists of 12 residues. Germline V gene lookup returns CDR1 LGHNT and CDR2 FRNRAP. In nucleotides, the CDR3 is TGTGCTAGTGGTTTGGGCCCCTATGGCTACACCTTC. Translation: CASGLGPYGYTF.

The V call is TRBV19, the J call TRBJ1-1; TRBD1 aligns across 9 bases. The junction had 12 bases not matched to a gene; V was cut back by 7 bases and J by 6 bases. The CDR3 has 15 amino acids. The germline CDR1 and CDR2 sequences are LNHDA and SQIVND (reference sequence). CDR3 coding DNA: TGTGCCAGTACCCTAGCGGGGACAGGGTACCCTGAAGCTTTCTTT. Its translation is CASTLAGTGYPEAFF.